The 10 T cell receptor beta chains below were found in one sample sequenced in a study of metastatic and nonmetastatic thyroid tumors. Until they underwent thyroid surgery, no patient had received any treatment. Using MiXCR, TCRdb re-called clones from the PCR reads. The repertoire consists of 12,000 to 15,000 clones, with just under 30% occurring once and the leading ten covering around 3.7%. Material for sequencing was blood. The receptors were sampled from a female donor with papillary thyroid cancer or a benign thyroid nodule (not recorded which). Some clones in this sample may be carry-over from other donors' samples.

This clone is termed medium-sized. V and J are TRBV7-2 and TRBJ2-7, with 8 bases fitting TRBD1. With 3 bases clipped from V and 3 bases from J, the junction kept 13 bases outside the gene matches. The germline CDR1 and CDR2 sequences are SGHTA and FQGNSA. The CDR3 covers 17 residues. CDR3 sequence reads: CASSFSRTGTKVYEQYF. Here the CDR3 DNA reads TGTGCCAGCAGCTTTAGCCGGACAGGGACAAAGGTCTACGAGCAGTACTTC.

The rearrangement uses TRBV6-5 and TRBJ2-4; 11 bases map to TRBD2. V shed 5 bases, J shed 7 bases, and the junction held 10 bases outside the gene matches. This CDR3 has 16 amino acids. Germline V gene lookup returns CDR1 MNHEY and CDR2 SVGAGI. The CDR3 spells CASSPTRLAGPNIQYF. The CDR3 DNA is TGTGCCAGCAGTCCTACTCGACTAGCGGGACCGAACATTCAGTACTTC.

J is TRBJ2-2 and V is TRBV4-3, with D maybe TRBD2 (5 bases). CDR3 length: 14 amino acids. Trimming left V 0 bases short and J 7 bases short, with 9 bases between. The germline gives CDR1 LGHNA, CDR2 YSLEER. The CDR3 reads CASSQDPRDGELFF. The CDR3 DNA sequence: TGCGCCAGCAGCCAAGACCCCCGGGACGGGGAGCTGTTTTTT.

The V call is TRBV30, the J call TRBJ1-2; 8 positions match TRBD1. V lost 3 bases, J lost 7 bases, and 13 bases stayed unmatched. This CDR3 has 15 residues. The germline V gene encodes CDR1 GTSNPN and CDR2 SVGIG (reference sequence). The chain's CDR3 is CAWRGGDRRALGYTF. The CDR3 region has the DNA TGTGCCTGGAGAGGGGGGGACAGGCGCGCCCTTGGCTACACCTTC. Based on the CDR3 plus reference TRBV30 and TRBJ1-2, the full variable domain is SQTIHQWPATLVQPVGSPLSLECTVEGTSNPNLYWYRQAAGRGLQLLFYSVGIGQISSEVPQNLSASRPQDRQFILSSKKLLLSDSGFYLCAWRGGDRRALGYTFGSGTRLTVV.

By frequency in the sample, this clone is medium-sized. The V and J genes are TRBV7-6 and TRBJ1-2; tentative D call: TRBD1 (6 bases). Trimming shortened V by 1 base and J by 8 bases, and 20 bases separated the two germline ends. Germline assignment: CDR1 SGHVS and CDR2 FNYEAQ. The CDR3 runs to 16 residues. For the CDR3, the DNA is TGTGCCAGCAGCTTAGGTCCATTACAGGGCTCCAACGGCTACACCTTC. This gives the protein CASSLGPLQGSNGYTF.

This clone was seen once. The chain uses TRBV13 and TRBJ1-1; TRBD1 might be the D (5 bases). Trimming took 0 bases from V and 2 from J, leaving 7 bases between them. CDR1 and CDR2 from the germline V gene are PRHDT and FYEKMQ (reference sequence). This CDR3 has 14 amino acids. Here the CDR3 DNA reads TGTGCCAGCAGCTTAGGCCAGGGAAACACTGAAGCTTTCTTT. It yields the protein CASSLGQGNTEAFF.

The chain recombines TRBV15 with TRBJ2-7; 10 bases agree with TRBD1. Germline V gives CDR1 LNHNV, CDR2 YYDKDF (reference sequence). This CDR3 has 14 residues. With V trimmed by 3 bases and J by 7 bases, 6 bases remained unmatched. The DNA of the CDR3 is TGTGCCACCAGCAGGGACAGGGGGGTGGGGGAGCAGTACTTC. The encoded protein is CATSRDRGVGEQYF.

This clone is labeled medium-sized (0.01 to 0.1%). The chain carries TRBV20-1 and TRBJ2-7; D gene unclear. Germline assignment: CDR1 DFQATT and CDR2 SNEGSKA (reference sequence). V lost 1 base and J 4 bases, leaving 11 bases between the germline ends. The CDR3 consists of 13 residues. This CDR3 reads CSARANSAYEQYF. DNA of the CDR3: TGCAGTGCTAGAGCCAACTCAGCTTACGAGCAGTACTTC.

This clone was detected many times. This sequence joins TRBV6-5 and TRBJ1-1, with TRBD1 matching 8 bases. The CDR3 sequence is 15 residues long. Germline V gene sequence: CDR1 MNHEY, CDR2 SVGAGI. Trimming at V came to 2 bases and at J to 4 bases, leaving 6 bases not matched to a gene. CDR3 nucleotides: TGTGCCAGCAGTTACCCTCAGGGGGCTAGCACTGAAGCTTTCTTT. Its translation is CASSYPQGASTEAFF.

This clone is medium-sized (0.01 to 0.1%) within its sample. This chain connects TRBV18 to TRBJ1-5; D is unclear. This CDR3 has 15 residues. Trimming took off 2 bases at V and 0 bases at J, with 8 bases between the two ends. Germline assignment: CDR1 KGHSH and CDR2 LQKENI. The CDR3 spells CASSPTVNSNQPQHF. Written as DNA, the CDR3 is TGTGCCAGCTCACCAACAGTGAATAGCAATCAGCCCCAGCATTTT.